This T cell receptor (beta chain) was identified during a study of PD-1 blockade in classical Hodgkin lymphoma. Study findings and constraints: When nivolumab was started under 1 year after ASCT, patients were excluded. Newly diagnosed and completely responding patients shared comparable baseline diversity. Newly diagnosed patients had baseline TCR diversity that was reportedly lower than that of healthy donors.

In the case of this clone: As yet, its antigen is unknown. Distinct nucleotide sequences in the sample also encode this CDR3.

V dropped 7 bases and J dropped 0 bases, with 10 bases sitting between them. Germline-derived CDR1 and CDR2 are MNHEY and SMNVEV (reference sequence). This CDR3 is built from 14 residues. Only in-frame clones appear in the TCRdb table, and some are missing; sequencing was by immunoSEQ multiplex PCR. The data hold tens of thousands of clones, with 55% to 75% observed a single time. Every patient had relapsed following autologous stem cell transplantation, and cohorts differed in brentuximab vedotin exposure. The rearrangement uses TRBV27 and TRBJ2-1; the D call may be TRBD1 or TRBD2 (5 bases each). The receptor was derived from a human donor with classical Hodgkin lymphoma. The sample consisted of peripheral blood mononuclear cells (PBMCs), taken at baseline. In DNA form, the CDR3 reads TGTGCCAGCACCGGGACCGGCTCCTACAATGAGCAGTTCTTC. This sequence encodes CASTGTGSYNEQFF.